This T cell receptor (beta chain) was documented in a study of T-cell memory formation after mild COVID-19. About the research overall: TCR clustering was largely donor specific. Study-level results: CD8+ contracting clones occupied EMRA, while CD4+ ones occupied mainly CM and EM. The pre-infection memory compartment contained some responding clones, suggesting cross-reactive memory joined.

CDR3 length: 16 amino acids. V lost 4 bases to trimming and J lost 2 bases; unmatched junction nucleotides: 7. In germline, CDR1 is SGHRS, CDR2 YFSETQ. This clonotype was detected only a few times. What it recognizes is unknown. 5'RACE with constant-segment primers yielded barcoded, UMI-tagged TCR alpha and TCR beta cDNA libraries. TCRdb redid the calling of the 5' RACE reads with MiXCR, one entry per CDR3 protein. The sample lists 190,000 or so distinct CDR3 sequences; roughly a tenth were seen once. This chain joins TRBV5-1 and TRBJ2-5; 11 positions agree with TRBD2. The sample taken for sequencing was PBMCs or a T cell subset sorted from them (not recorded which). This clonotype was obtained from a man in his late teens or twenties who had mild COVID-19 (a few samples of this study predate the infection). Cell type and time point are not known. The CDR3 protein is CASSLTSGAGQETQYF. CDR3 coding DNA: TGCGCCAGCAGCCTGACTAGCGGGGCGGGGCAAGAGACCCAGTACTTC.